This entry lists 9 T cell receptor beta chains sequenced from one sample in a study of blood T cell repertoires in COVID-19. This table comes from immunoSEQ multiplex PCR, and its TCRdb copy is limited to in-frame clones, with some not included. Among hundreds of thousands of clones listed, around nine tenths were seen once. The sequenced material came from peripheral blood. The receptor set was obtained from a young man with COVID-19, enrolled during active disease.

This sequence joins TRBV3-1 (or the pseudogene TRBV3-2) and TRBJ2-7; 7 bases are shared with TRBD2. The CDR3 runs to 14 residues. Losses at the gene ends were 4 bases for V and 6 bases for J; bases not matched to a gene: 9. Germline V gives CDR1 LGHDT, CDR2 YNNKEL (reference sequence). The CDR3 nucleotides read TGTGCCAGCAGCCGGGGGGGAGTCAAGTCCGAGCAGTACTTC. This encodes CASSRGGVKSEQYF.

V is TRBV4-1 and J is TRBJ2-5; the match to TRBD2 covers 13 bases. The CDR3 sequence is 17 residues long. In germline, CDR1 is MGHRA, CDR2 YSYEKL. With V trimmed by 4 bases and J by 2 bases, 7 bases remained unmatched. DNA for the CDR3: TGCGCCAGCAGCCCCGGGACTAGCGGGGTTGCGCAAGAGACCCAGTACTTC. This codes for CASSPGTSGVAQETQYF.

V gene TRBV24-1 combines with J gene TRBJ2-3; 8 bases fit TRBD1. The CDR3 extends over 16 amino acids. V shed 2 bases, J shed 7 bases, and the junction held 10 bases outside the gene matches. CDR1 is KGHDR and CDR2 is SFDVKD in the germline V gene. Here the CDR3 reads CATSDWGTGSSYTQYF. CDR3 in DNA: TGTGCCACCAGTGATTGGGGGACAGGCAGCTCTTATACGCAGTATTTT.

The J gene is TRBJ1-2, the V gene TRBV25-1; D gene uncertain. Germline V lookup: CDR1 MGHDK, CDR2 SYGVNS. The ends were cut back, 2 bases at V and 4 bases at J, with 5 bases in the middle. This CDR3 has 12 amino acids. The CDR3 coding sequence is TGTGCCAGCAGTGAAAACTTCTATGGCTACACCTTC. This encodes CASSENFYGYTF.

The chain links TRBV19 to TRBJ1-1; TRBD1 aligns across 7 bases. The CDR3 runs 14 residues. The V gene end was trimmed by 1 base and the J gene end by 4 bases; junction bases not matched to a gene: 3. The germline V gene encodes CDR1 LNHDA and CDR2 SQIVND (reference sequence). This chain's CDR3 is CASSIGAGGTEAFF. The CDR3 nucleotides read TGTGCCAGTAGTATAGGGGCAGGGGGCACTGAAGCTTTCTTT.

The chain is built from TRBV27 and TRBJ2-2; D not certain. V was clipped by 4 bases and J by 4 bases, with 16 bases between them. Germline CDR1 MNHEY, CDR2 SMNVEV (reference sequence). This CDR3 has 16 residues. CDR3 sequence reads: CASSSPGFVGTGELFF. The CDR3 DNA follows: TGTGCCAGCAGTTCCCCGGGTTTCGTAGGCACCGGGGAGCTGTTTTTT.

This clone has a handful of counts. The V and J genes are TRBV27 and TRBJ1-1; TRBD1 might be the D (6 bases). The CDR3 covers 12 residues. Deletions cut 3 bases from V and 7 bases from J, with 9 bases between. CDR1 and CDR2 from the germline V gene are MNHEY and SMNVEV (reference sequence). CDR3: CASSFLQGEAFF. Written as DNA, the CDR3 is TGTGCCAGCAGTTTCCTACAGGGTGAAGCTTTCTTT.

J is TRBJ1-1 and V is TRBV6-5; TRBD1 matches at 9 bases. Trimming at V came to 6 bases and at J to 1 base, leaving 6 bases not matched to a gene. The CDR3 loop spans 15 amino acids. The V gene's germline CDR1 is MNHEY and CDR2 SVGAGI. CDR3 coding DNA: TGTGCCAGCAGAACACAGGGGGCGGGGAACACTGAAGCTTTCTTT. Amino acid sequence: CASRTQGAGNTEAFF.

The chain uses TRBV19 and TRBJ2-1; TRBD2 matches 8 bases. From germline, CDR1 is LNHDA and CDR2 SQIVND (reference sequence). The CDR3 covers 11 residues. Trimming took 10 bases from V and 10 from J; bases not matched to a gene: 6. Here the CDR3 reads CATLAGWEQFF. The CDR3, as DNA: TGTGCCACCTTAGCGGGGTGGGAGCAGTTCTTC.